The rows below give T cell receptor beta chains drawn from one sample of a study of type 1 regulatory T cells. MiXCR was run by TCRdb on the reads, yielding one entry per CDR3 protein. Of 88,000 or so distinct CDR3 sequences listed, around a third are singletons. Sequencing input: CD4+ T cells, either the whole sample or a sorted fraction (not recorded which). The receptors were sampled from a human donor in good health. Both conserved end residues are part of each CDR3. Each record gives: CDR3 DNA, CDR3 protein, V gene, D gene, J gene, clone size. A D gene is named only where the DNA matches it firmly. Size values are once, few and many counts, or a class for expanded clones, and some rows have none.

TGCAGCGTTCGAGTTATTTTCACAGATACGCAGTATTTT CSVRVIFTDTQYF TRBV29-1 - TRBJ2-3 -
TGTGCCAGCAGCTTACTTTCAGGACAGGGGATGTACGAGCAGTACTTC CASSLLSGQGMYEQYF TRBV7-2 TRBD1 TRBJ2-7 -
TGTGCCAGCAGCCGGAGGGGCGGGAGTTACGAGCAGTACTTC CASSRRGGSYEQYF TRBV5-6 TRBD2 TRBJ2-7 few
TGTGCCAGCTCAGGACTAGCGGGAACCGGGGAGCTGTTTTTT CASSGLAGTGELFF TRBV9 TRBD2 TRBJ2-2 -
TGTGCCAGCTCACAAGGACTGCCCGACACAGATACGCAGTATTTT CASSQGLPDTDTQYF TRBV18 - TRBJ2-3 -
TGTGCCAGCAGCCAAGACGGTGCTCGGGGTCTGTATTTT CASSQDGARGLYF TRBV3-1 - TRBJ2-3 -
TGTGCCAGTAGCCCCCCGGATGGGGGCTATCAGCCCCAGCATTTT CASSPPDGGYQPQHF TRBV19 - TRBJ1-5 -
TGTGCAAGCAGCTTCCAGCGGAGGGGGCAAGAGACCCAGTACTTC CASSFQRRGQETQYF TRBV7-2 - TRBJ2-5 -
TGTGCCAGCAGTTACTCAGGAGGGGCCTATCAGCCCCAGCATTTT CASSYSGGAYQPQHF TRBV6-5 - TRBJ1-5 few
TGTGCCTGGAGTGGAGACCGCTCCTTCAGGGGTGGTGATGGCTACACCTTC CAWSGDRSFRGGDGYTF TRBV30 - TRBJ1-2 once
TGTGCCTGGAGTGTACTCAATGAGCAGTTCTTC CAWSVLNEQFF TRBV30 - TRBJ2-1 few
TGTGCCAGCAGTTCACAGGGGTCTGGGGCCAACGTCCTGACTTTC CASSSQGSGANVLTF TRBV28 TRBD1 TRBJ2-6 few
TGTGCCAGCCACGCCCAGACTTTAACTTACATGGAGACCCAGTACTTC CASHAQTLTYMETQYF TRBV7-2 - TRBJ2-5 -
TGTGCCAGCAGCTTAGGATCAGGTCGGGGACAGAATAATTCACCCCTCCACTTT CASSLGSGRGQNNSPLHF TRBV7-9 TRBD1 TRBJ1-6 few
TGTGCCAGTGCGTTGGGGGCGGAGCAGTACTTC CASALGAEQYF TRBV6-2/TRBV6-3 - TRBJ2-7 few
TGTGCCAGCACGAAACTGGGACTGGGGATAGGAGAGACCCAGTACTTC CASTKLGLGIGETQYF TRBV6-1 - TRBJ2-5 -
TGTGCCAGCAGCCAAACAGAACCCGGGGAGCTGTTTTTT CASSQTEPGELFF TRBV11-3 - TRBJ2-2 few
TGCAGTTCCCCGACCCCGGACAGGCCACTAACGGGTTTCTTT CSSPTPDRPLTGFF TRBV20-1 TRBD1 TRBJ1-1 -
TGTGCCACCGGGACAGCATCTAACTATGGCTACTCCTTC CATGTASNYGYSF TRBV2 TRBD1 TRBJ1-2 -
TGTGCCAGCAGCTTAGGTTTGCGAAGGGAGCAGTACTTC CASSLGLRREQYF TRBV7-2 - TRBJ2-7 few
TGCAGTGCTAGAGTCATGGATGAGCAGTTCTTC CSARVMDEQFF TRBV20-1 - TRBJ2-1 few
TGTGCCAGCAGTCAAGTGCTAGCACCTACCGGGGAGCTGTTTTTT CASSQVLAPTGELFF TRBV28 - TRBJ2-2 few
TGCGCCAGCAGTTCGGGCGGGGCGAACACCGGGGAGCTGTTTTTT CASSSGGANTGELFF TRBV5-1 - TRBJ2-2 -
TGTGACAGCAGCGAGGACGGAGGAACTAATGAAAAACTGTTTTTT CDSSEDGGTNEKLFF TRBV5-4 - TRBJ1-4 -
TGTGCCATCAACCCGGGACAGGGGGTGTTCGAGCAGTACTTC CAINPGQGVFEQYF TRBV10-3 TRBD1 TRBJ2-7 few
TGTGCCAGCTCCCGACAGGCTGGAACTGAAGCTTTCTTT CASSRQAGTEAFF TRBV7-6 - TRBJ1-1 few
TGTGCCAGTAGTGCAGGGGGCCCATTTAGCAATCAGCCCCAGCATTTT CASSAGGPFSNQPQHF TRBV19 TRBD1 TRBJ1-5 -
TGCGCCAGCAGTTCAGCCGGGACAGGCAACACTGAAGCTTTCTTT CASSSAGTGNTEAFF TRBV5-1 TRBD1 TRBJ1-1 few
TGCGCCAGCACCCTAAGTCGGGGGAGCACAGATACGCAGTATTTT CASTLSRGSTDTQYF TRBV5-1 - TRBJ2-3 few
TGCAGTGCTAGAGACTTCAGGGGGCTTGGCACTGAAGCTTTCTTT CSARDFRGLGTEAFF TRBV20-1 TRBD1 TRBJ1-1 few
TGTGCCAGCAGCTTAGACAGGACCGCAGATACGCAGTATTTT CASSLDRTADTQYF TRBV7-8 - TRBJ2-3 -
TGTGCCAGCAGCTTAACCGACAGGGCTGAGCAGTTCTTC CASSLTDRAEQFF TRBV7-3 TRBD1 TRBJ2-1 -
TGTGCCAGCTCACCAAGACGAGACACAGATACGCAGTATTTT CASSPRRDTDTQYF TRBV18 - TRBJ2-3 -
TGTGCCAGCAGCGTAAATATAGCGGGAGGAACCTACAATGAGCAGTTCTTC CASSVNIAGGTYNEQFF TRBV7-2 TRBD2 TRBJ2-1 few
TGTGCCAGCAGTTTTGGCACCCGAAACACTGAAGCTTTCTTT CASSFGTRNTEAFF TRBV12-3/TRBV12-4 - TRBJ1-1 few
TGTGCCAGCAGTTTATGGGGAGAGACCCAGTACTTC CASSLWGETQYF TRBV27 - TRBJ2-5 few
TGTGCCACCAGCAGAGATACAGCGGGAGTTACCGGGGAGCTGTTTTTT CATSRDTAGVTGELFF TRBV15 TRBD2 TRBJ2-2 -
TGCAGTGCTAGTTCGGTAGCCGGAAACTACGAGCAGTACTTC CSASSVAGNYEQYF TRBV20-1 - TRBJ2-7 few
TGTGCCAGCAGCTTAGTCGCTAGCGGGAGGGGCGAGCAGTACTTC CASSLVASGRGEQYF TRBV7-9 TRBD2 TRBJ2-7 many
TGTGCCAGCAGCCCGTCCCGGGACAGCCGGAGCTACGAGCAGTACTTC CASSPSRDSRSYEQYF TRBV7-2 TRBD1 TRBJ2-7 few
TGCAGCGTTGAATCCAGGGCTGGGGCCAACGTCCTGACTTTC CSVESRAGANVLTF TRBV29-1 - TRBJ2-6 few
TGTGCCAGCAGAGGGACCCTAGCGGAACTGGAGCAGTTCTTC CASRGTLAELEQFF TRBV12-3/TRBV12-4 TRBD2 TRBJ2-1 few
TGCAGCGTGATCCGGACTAGTCGAACAGATACGCAGTATTTT CSVIRTSRTDTQYF TRBV29-1 TRBD2 TRBJ2-3 few
TGTGCCAGCAGCTTAGAAGCAGGGAACACCGGGGAGCTGTTTTTT CASSLEAGNTGELFF TRBV7-2 - TRBJ2-2 -
TGCGCCAGCAGCTCCCGGGACAGGGAAGGCGAAGCTTTCTTT CASSSRDREGEAFF TRBV5-1 TRBD1 TRBJ1-1 few